The entry below describes one T cell receptor (beta chain). Its antigen is as yet unknown. TCRdb's copy holds only in-frame clones and misses some; the assay was immunoSEQ multiplex PCR. The table records hundreds of thousands of clones, 65% to 85% of them present only once. Germline CDR1 MNHEY, CDR2 SVGAGI. J lost 6 bases, V lost 4 bases, and 5 bases had no gene match. This CDR3 is 14 amino acids long. The record originates from a study of cytomegalovirus exposure and HLA in healthy donors. Study at large: A subsequent analysis reported that the 120 or so validation repertoires were produced on the same platform that had also been used for the approximately 700 first-cohort repertoires.

Study findings and constraints: Altogether, 164 TCR beta chains were recorded as cytomegalovirus-associated. In the approximately 130 validation repertoires, a later analysis found that first-cohort TCR clusters tended to co-occur. Using the classifier, cytomegalovirus status was reportedly diagnosed with high specificity and sensitivity.

Sequenced input: PBMCs. The sequence came from a woman in her twenties or thirties in good health and CMV-seropositive. The rearrangement joins TRBV6-5 to TRBJ1-3; 8 bases align to TRBD1. The CDR3 DNA is TGTGCCAGCAGTTCCGGGACAGGCGAAAACACCATATATTTT. Its protein product is CASSSGTGENTIYF.